This T cell receptor (beta chain) was profiled in a study of T cell repertoires in aging, cancer and after chemotherapy. V lost 0 bases and J 15 bases, leaving 24 bases between the germline ends. This CDR3 is 16 amino acids long. From germline, CDR1 is MNHEY and CDR2 SVGEGT. Remarks on this clonotype: This may stem from a read error, because a much larger clone lies one nucleotide away.

TCR beta rearrangements were amplified from peripheral blood genomic DNA. A mixed TRB-A/B primer pool amplified rearranged TRB by multiplex touch-down PCR. A single record per CDR3 protein comes from TCRdb applying MiXCR to the multiplex PCR reads. The table lists some 1,000 distinct CDR3 sequences, 25% to 30% of them singletons. V and J are TRBV6-2 or TRBV6-3 and TRBJ2-1; D possibly corresponds to TRBD2 (6 bases). This TCR came from a human donor with a solid tumor. Sequencing used blood. The CDR3 loop reads CASSYSDRDSPLWMFF. CDR3 sequence (DNA): TGTGCCAGCAGTTACTCGGACCGGGACTCCCCTCTTTGGATGTTCTTC.